A selection of T cell receptor beta chains follows, all from one sample in a study of PD-L1 blockade in urothelial cancer. Clones were sequenced by immunoSEQ multiplex PCR, and TCRdb holds only the in-frame ones, with some missing. Of tens of thousands of clones listed, 80% to 90% are singletons. Sequenced here: PBMCs, sampled around atezolizumab (anti-PD-L1) treatment. These receptors were taken from a man between 65 and 85 years old with urothelial cancer. CDR3s include the opening cysteine and the closing phenylalanine or tryptophan. A D gene is named only where the DNA matches it firmly. Part of the rows lack a size; the others show once, few, many or a class for expanded clones.

NA	TRBV10-3	NA	TRBJ1-2	TGTGCCACATCCGGTACAGCTCCCTATGGCTACACCTTC	CATSGTAPYGYTF
TRBD1	TRBV28	few	TRBJ1-2	TGTGCCAGCAGCCTCGACAGGGACCTCGGCTATGGCTACACCTTC	CASSLDRDLGYGYTF
NA	TRBV18	NA	TRBJ2-3	TGTGCCAGCTCCTACCGGGTAGATACGCAGTATTTT	CASSYRVDTQYF
TRBD1	TRBV9	NA	TRBJ2-1	TGTGCCAGCAGCGCTGGACAGGGGAGCTACAATGAGCAGTTCTTC	CASSAGQGSYNEQFF
TRBD1	TRBV7-2	NA	TRBJ1-5	TGTGCCAGCAGCTTCCTAGGACAGGGGCAGCCCCAGCATTTT	CASSFLGQGQPQHF
NA	TRBV7-9	NA	TRBJ2-3	TGTGCCAGCAGCTTTTCCCTAGATACGCAGTATTTT	CASSFSLDTQYF
NA	TRBV4-1	NA	TRBJ1-5	TGCGCCAGCAGTCGCAATCTGCGGACGGGGGGCAGCAATCAGCCCCAGCATTTT	CASSRNLRTGGSNQPQHF
NA	TRBV2	once	TRBJ1-5	TGTGCCAGCAGTATTCGGGAAGGCAATCAGCCCCAGCATTTT	CASSIREGNQPQHF
NA	TRBV27	NA	TRBJ2-3	TGTGCCAGCAGTTTATCGGCTATTTCTAGTAGCACAGATACGCAGTATTTT	CASSLSAISSSTDTQYF
NA	TRBV9	NA	TRBJ1-2	TGTGCCAGCAGCGCGCCGAAAGGGGGAAACTATGGCTACACCTTC	CASSAPKGGNYGYTF
TRBD1	TRBV6-1	NA	TRBJ2-1	TGTGCCAGCAGCTTGACAGGGAAGGATGAGCAGTTCTTC	CASSLTGKDEQFF
NA	TRBV6-6	NA	TRBJ2-7	TGTGCCAGCACCAAACTTGGACAAGGATACGAGCAGTACTTC	CASTKLGQGYEQYF
TRBD1	TRBV7-9	NA	TRBJ2-4	TGTGCCAGCAGCCTAAGGACAGGGGAAGGGGCCAAAAACATTCAGTACTTC	CASSLRTGEGAKNIQYF
NA	TRBV7-2	NA	TRBJ2-5	TGTGCCAGCAGCTTAGGGGCGGGGGCAGAAGAGACCCAGTACTTC	CASSLGAGAEETQYF
NA	TRBV29-1	NA	TRBJ1-5	TGCAGCGTAATGGACAGTCTGAATCAGCCCCAGCATTTT	CSVMDSLNQPQHF
NA	TRBV5-5	NA	TRBJ1-1	TGTGCCAGCAGCCCCCTGAGGGGGTCACACACTGAAGCTTTCTTT	CASSPLRGSHTEAFF
NA	TRBV15	NA	TRBJ1-3	TGTGCCACCAGCCGTGAGGACACCATATATTTT	CATSREDTIYF
NA	TRBV6-1	NA	TRBJ1-2	TGTGCCAGCAGGACGGACGGGGGCTATGGCTACACCTTC	CASRTDGGYGYTF
TRBD1	TRBV20-1	NA	TRBJ1-4	TGCAGTGCTAGACAGGGACAGGGCCTGGGATTT	CSARQGQGLGF
NA	TRBV7-2	NA	TRBJ1-1	TGTGCCAGCAGTCAGAATTGGGGGGGCACGAACACTGAAGCTTTCTTT	CASSQNWGGTNTEAFF
NA	TRBV4-2	NA	TRBJ2-1	TGTGCCAGCAGCCCAGGAGGGACGCGGGAGCAGTTCTTC	CASSPGGTREQFF
TRBD1	TRBV5-1	once	TRBJ2-3	TGCGCCAGCAGCTTGGGGCAGGGGGCAGATACGCAGTATTTT	CASSLGQGADTQYF
NA	TRBV5-5	NA	TRBJ1-4	TGTGCCAGCAGGAGGACAGCAACTAATGAAAAACTGTTTTTT	CASRRTATNEKLFF
NA	TRBV7-6	few	TRBJ2-1	TGTGCCAGCAGCCACCCCCTGACAGGCAATGAGCAGTTCTTC	CASSHPLTGNEQFF
NA	TRBV9	once	TRBJ1-2	TGTGCCAGCAGCGCGACCCACAGGGAAGACTATGGCTACACCTTC	CASSATHREDYGYTF
NA	TRBV29-1	few	TRBJ1-1	TGCAGCGCCGTCGAACCAGGAGGAGAAGCTTTCTTT	CSAVEPGGEAFF
NA	TRBV7-8	NA	TRBJ2-1	TGTGCCAGCAGCTTAGCCTCCGGGAGCCACTCACGTTCCTCCTACAATGAGCAGTTCTTC	CASSLASGSHSRSSYNEQFF
TRBD2	TRBV5-1	few	TRBJ2-7	TGCGCCAGCAGGACCTTTGTAGCGGGAGGTAACGAGCAGTACTTC	CASRTFVAGGNEQYF
TRBD2	TRBV5-4	NA	TRBJ2-1	TGTGCCAGCAGCTTGACTAGCGGGAGTGAGCATGAGCAGTTCTTC	CASSLTSGSEHEQFF
NA	TRBV4-3	NA	TRBJ1-1	TGCGCCAGCAGCCCAAAGGGTCTGACAGGGAACACTGAAGCTTTCTTT	CASSPKGLTGNTEAFF
TRBD1	TRBV6-5	NA	TRBJ2-4	TGTGCCAGCAGTTACTCCCCCGGGACAGCTCGAGACATTCAGTACTTC	CASSYSPGTARDIQYF
TRBD2	TRBV5-1	few	TRBJ2-2	TGCGCCAGCAGCTTGACTAGCGGGGGGGACACCGGGGAGCTGTTTTTT	CASSLTSGGDTGELFF
NA	TRBV19	NA	TRBJ1-1	TGTGCCAGTAGTATTTCGGCCCGAGGAGTAGGTGCTTTCTTT	CASSISARGVGAFF
TRBD1	TRBV27	NA	TRBJ2-7	TGTGCCAGCAGCCCGAGGGCAGGGGGCTCCTACGAGCAGTACTTC	CASSPRAGGSYEQYF
NA	TRBV19	once	TRBJ2-3	TGTGCCAGTAGTATGTCGGCGGCCGCTCTCACAGATACGCAGTATTTT	CASSMSAAALTDTQYF
TRBD1	TRBV4-2	NA	TRBJ1-1	TGTGCCAGCAGCCAAGACGCCGCCCCTCGGGGACAGGGGGGAACTGAAGCTTTCTTT	CASSQDAAPRGQGGTEAFF
TRBD1	TRBV7-9	NA	TRBJ1-2	TGTGCCAGCAGCGAGTTGACAGGGTTAGAGGGCTACACCTTC	CASSELTGLEGYTF
NA	TRBV5-1	NA	TRBJ2-1	TGCGCCAGCAGCTTGGAGATCCGAGAGCTTCCTCACAATGAGCAGTTCTTC	CASSLEIRELPHNEQFF